This TCR beta chain originates from a study of CD8+ T cells in alopecia areata (dated 2018 in TCRdb). General notes on the study: The treated patients took part in an open-label pilot trial in which moderate-to-severe alopecia areata was treated with oral tofacitinib at 5 to 10 mg twice daily. Clonality in the scalp was compared among normal scalp (n=4), patchy alopecia areata scalp (n=8), and alopecia totalis/universalis scalp (n=8). Tofacitinib-treated patients had biopsies at baseline and at 4 and 24 weeks of treatment, with a later scalp biopsy in several patients. The study used high-throughput TCRbeta sequencing to examine T cell clonal expansion in alopecia areata, in both the C3H/HeJ mouse model and human patients. Disease severity in treated patients was measured with the SALT score, which quantifies the percentage of affected scalp surface area. Patients received tofacitinib for 6 to 18 months and were then followed off drug for 6 months to check for delayed response and recurrence. immunoSEQ multiplex PCR using 35 Vbeta forward primers and 13 Jbeta reverse primers was used to amplify TCRbeta CDR3 regions. Human TCRbeta sequencing covered scalp tissue and sorted CD4+ and CD8+ peripheral blood T cells from patchy and totalis/universalis alopecia areata patients and healthy controls. RNA was obtained with the PAXgene miRNA kit for fixed scalp, the miRNeasy kit for PBMCs, and the RNeasy kit for mouse skin.

The meaning of the sample's treatment or condition label: oral pan-JAK inhibitor, 5-10 mg twice daily. Peripheral blood and lesional scalp punch biopsies were obtained from patients with alopecia areata. PBMCs were isolated by density centrifugation and stained for CD3, CD4 and CD8, after which CD4+ and CD8+ T cells were sorted on a FACSAria. The paper's findings and limits, for the study overall: During tofacitinib treatment, many expanded lesional clones stuck around in both scalp and blood, and this persistence may partly explain why relapse happens after treatment is stopped. Compared with normal scalp, lesional scalp had higher clonality and more expanded CD8+ clones, particularly in alopecia totalis/universalis, a pattern that suggests antigenic drive. With tofacitinib, both scalp clonality and the number of expanded CD8+ clones among the top 100 scalp clones went down significantly. TCR sequences shared between patients were less clear than in mice, possibly partly because of HLA diversity in the patient population. Unlike mouse skin, which is dominated by gammadelta T cells, normal human skin has resident alphabeta T cells that are also sequenced, and this complicates analysis of the scalp TCR repertoire. The treated cohort was small, with a single nonresponder, so links between baseline CD8+ expansion and response need larger studies.

Notes on this clone: No antigen is known for it. Nothing much larger sits one base from this clone, and base qualities are not available.

Libraries came from the immunoSEQ multiplex PCR assay. RNA was extracted from all samples and reverse transcribed into cDNA, which served as template for TCR sequencing. First-strand cDNA was synthesized using SuperScript III with a 2:1 mix of oligo-dT and random hexamers. Amplification bias was assessed with a synthetic immune receptor repertoire, and residual bias was removed computationally. On the authors' methods: Raw reads were preprocessed for error removal, and CDR3 was defined according to IMGT conventions as running from the conserved cysteine to phenylalanine. Clonality was computed by normalizing Shannon entropy by log2 of the number of productive unique TCRs and subtracting the result from 1. CD4 or CD8 identity of scalp clones was inferred by cross-referencing scalp TCRbeta sequences with sorted blood CD4 and CD8 repertoires. The clones in this table, taken by TCRdb from immuneACCESS, are in-frame only. Not every clone is retained; where verified, under half of the shortfall comes from an unresolved V gene, and the cause of the rest is unknown. The DNA gave D and trimming, while V, J and clone size come from that table. This sample lists 160,000 or so clones; about three fifths were detected once. The ten largest clonotypes hold 16% of the sample.

The origin of this receptor is a human donor with alopecia areata. The specimen comprised CD4+ T cells sorted from blood, sampled at approximately week 55, from a patient treated with tofacitinib.

The CDR3 region reads CASGLPETQYF. The sequence in DNA is TGTGCTAGTGGTTTGCCAGAGACCCAGTACTTC. This chain is built from TRBV12-5 and TRBJ2-5; the D gene lacks a confident call. The germline V gene yields LGHNT for CDR1 and FRNRAP for CDR2. V is cut by 2 bases and J by 4 bases, and the space between the germline ends is 2 bases. There are 11 amino acids in the CDR3, from cysteine to phenylalanine inclusive. Only the CDR3 DNA is retained, 33 bases long and in frame from the first base.